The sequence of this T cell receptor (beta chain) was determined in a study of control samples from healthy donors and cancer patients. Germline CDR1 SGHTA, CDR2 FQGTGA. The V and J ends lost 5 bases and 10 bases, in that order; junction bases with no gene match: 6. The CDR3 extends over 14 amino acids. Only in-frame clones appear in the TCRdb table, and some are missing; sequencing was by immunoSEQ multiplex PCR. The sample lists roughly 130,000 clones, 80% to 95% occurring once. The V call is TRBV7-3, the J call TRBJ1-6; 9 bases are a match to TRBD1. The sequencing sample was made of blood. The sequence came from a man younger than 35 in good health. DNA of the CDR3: TGTGCCAGCAGCCTAGGGACAGGGAGATCACCCCTCCACTTT. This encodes CASSLGTGRSPLHF.